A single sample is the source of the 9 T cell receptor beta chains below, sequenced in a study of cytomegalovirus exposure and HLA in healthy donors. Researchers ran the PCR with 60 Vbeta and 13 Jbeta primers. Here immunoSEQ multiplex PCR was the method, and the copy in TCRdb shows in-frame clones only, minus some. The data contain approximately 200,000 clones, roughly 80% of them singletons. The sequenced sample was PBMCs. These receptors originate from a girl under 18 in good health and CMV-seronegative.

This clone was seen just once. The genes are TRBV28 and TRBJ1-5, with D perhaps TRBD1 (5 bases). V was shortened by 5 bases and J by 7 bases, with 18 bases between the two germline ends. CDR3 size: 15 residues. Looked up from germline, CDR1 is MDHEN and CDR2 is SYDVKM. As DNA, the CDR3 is TGTGCCAGCAGTCTCCCTCCAGGGTTTGGCCAGCCCCAGCATTTT. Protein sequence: CASSLPPGFGQPQHF.

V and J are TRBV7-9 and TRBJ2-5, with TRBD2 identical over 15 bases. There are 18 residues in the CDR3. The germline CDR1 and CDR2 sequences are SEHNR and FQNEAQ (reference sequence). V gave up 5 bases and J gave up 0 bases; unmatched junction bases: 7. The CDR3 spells CASSQGTSGRRYQETQYF. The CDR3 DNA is TGTGCCAGCAGCCAGGGGACTAGCGGGAGGCGGTACCAAGAGACCCAGTACTTC.

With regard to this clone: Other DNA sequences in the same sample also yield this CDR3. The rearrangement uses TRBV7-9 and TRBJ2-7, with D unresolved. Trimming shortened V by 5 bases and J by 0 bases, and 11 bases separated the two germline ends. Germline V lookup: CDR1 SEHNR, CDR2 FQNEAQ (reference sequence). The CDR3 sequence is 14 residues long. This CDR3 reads CASSLTGSSYEQYF. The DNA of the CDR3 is TGTGCCAGCAGCCTGACTGGTAGCTCCTACGAGCAGTACTTC.

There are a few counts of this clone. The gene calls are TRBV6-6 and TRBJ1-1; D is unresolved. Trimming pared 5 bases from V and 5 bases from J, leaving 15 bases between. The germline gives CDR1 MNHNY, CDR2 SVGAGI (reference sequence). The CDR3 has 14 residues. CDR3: CASSPRQGGTEAFF. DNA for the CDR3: TGTGCCAGCAGTCCCAGACAAGGTGGTACTGAAGCTTTCTTT.

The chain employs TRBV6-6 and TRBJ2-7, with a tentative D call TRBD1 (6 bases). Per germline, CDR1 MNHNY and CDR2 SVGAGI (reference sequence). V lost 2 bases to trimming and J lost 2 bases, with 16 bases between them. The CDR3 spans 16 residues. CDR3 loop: CASSYVTGSKAYEQYF. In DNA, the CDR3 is TGTGCCAGCAGTTACGTAACAGGGTCGAAAGCCTACGAGCAGTACTTC.

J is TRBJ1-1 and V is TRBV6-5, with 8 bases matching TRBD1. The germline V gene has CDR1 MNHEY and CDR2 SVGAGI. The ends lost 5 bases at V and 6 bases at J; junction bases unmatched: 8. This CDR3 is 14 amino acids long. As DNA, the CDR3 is TGTGCCAGCAGTGACAATCAGGGGGCGGCTGAAGCTTTCTTT. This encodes CASSDNQGAAEAFF.

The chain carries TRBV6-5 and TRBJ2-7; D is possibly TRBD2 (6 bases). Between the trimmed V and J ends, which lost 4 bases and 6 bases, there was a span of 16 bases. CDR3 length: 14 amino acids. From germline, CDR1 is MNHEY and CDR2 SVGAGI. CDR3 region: CASSSPVRRGEQYF. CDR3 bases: TGTGCCAGCAGTTCCCCGGTTCGGCGGGGCGAGCAGTACTTC.

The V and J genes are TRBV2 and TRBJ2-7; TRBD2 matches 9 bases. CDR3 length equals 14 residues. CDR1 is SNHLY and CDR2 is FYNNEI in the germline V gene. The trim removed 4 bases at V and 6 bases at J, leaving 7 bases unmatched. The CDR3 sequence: CASSVHASGAEQYF. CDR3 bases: TGTGCCAGCAGTGTTCACGCTAGCGGGGCCGAGCAGTACTTC.

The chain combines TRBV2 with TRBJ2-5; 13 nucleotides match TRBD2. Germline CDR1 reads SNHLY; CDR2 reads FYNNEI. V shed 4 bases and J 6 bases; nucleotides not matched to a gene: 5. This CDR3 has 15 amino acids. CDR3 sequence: CASSALAGGPQTQYF. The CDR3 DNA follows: TGTGCCAGCAGTGCACTAGCGGGAGGGCCCCAGACCCAGTACTTC.